One sample yielded the 18 T cell receptor beta chains listed below, sequenced in a study of PD-L1 blockade in urothelial cancer. Stated time point: pretreatment peripheral blood. Clones were sequenced by immunoSEQ multiplex PCR, and TCRdb holds only the in-frame ones, with some missing. The sample contains over 65,000 clones, 85% to 90% of which appear only once. Source: PBMCs, taken around atezolizumab (anti-PD-L1) treatment. Every receptor here comes from a man aged 70-80 years with urothelial cancer.

This chain uses TRBV28 with TRBJ2-1; possibly TRBD1 for D (6 bases). There are 15 residues in the CDR3. V lost 3 bases and J lost 7, with 16 bases in between. Germline values: CDR1 MDHEN, CDR2 SYDVKM. CDR3 in amino acids: CASSFYQGRGNEQFF. The DNA for the CDR3 is TGTGCCAGCAGTTTTTACCAGGGGAGAGGGAATGAGCAGTTCTTC.

This chain joins TRBV6-6 and TRBJ2-5, with 9 bases that match TRBD2. CDR1 and CDR2 (germline): MNHNY, SVGAGI (reference sequence). The CDR3 runs 14 residues. Trimming took 6 bases from V and 1 from J; bases not matched to a gene: 3. Written as DNA, the CDR3 is TGTGCCAGCAGGGCTAGCGGGACCCAAGAGACCCAGTACTTC. It codes for CASRASGTQETQYF.

The chain joins TRBV28 to TRBJ2-3; 8 bases agree with TRBD1. Looked up from germline, CDR1 is MDHEN and CDR2 is SYDVKM. Trimming cost V 6 bases and J 13 bases; bases outside gene matches: 6. This CDR3 is built from 11 residues. The CDR3 nucleotides read TGTGCCAGCAGCACAGGGGGTCTGGAGTATTTT. It is translated as CASSTGGLEYF. Full variable domain (missing parts from reference TRBV28 and TRBJ2-3): DVKVTQSSRYLVKRTGEKVFLECVQDMDHENMFWYRQDPGLGLRLIYFSYDVKMKEKGDIPEGYSVSREKKERFSLILESASTNQTSMYLCASSTGGLEYFGPGTRLTVL.

This clone was seen just once. The chain carries TRBV6-1 and TRBJ2-2, with 7 bases aligning to TRBD1. V shed 5 bases and J 2 bases; nucleotides not matched to a gene: 5. Germline lookup yields CDR1 MNHNS and CDR2 SASEGT. The CDR3 totals 15 residues. This CDR3 is CASSIRTGNTGELFF. The DNA of the CDR3 is TGTGCCAGCAGTATACGGACAGGAAACACCGGGGAGCTGTTTTTT.

This clone was seen more than once but under ten times. The V call is TRBV7-3, the J call TRBJ2-5; D possibly corresponds to TRBD2 (5 bases). This CDR3 is built from 13 residues. V lost 5 bases and J lost 4, with 11 bases in between. Germline CDR1 reads SGHTA; CDR2 reads FQGTGA. The CDR3 protein is CASSPRTGETQYF. The CDR3 DNA sequence: TGTGCCAGCAGCCCCAGGACTGGAGAGACCCAGTACTTC.

The CDR3 sequence: CASSLTEDFSYNEQFF. The DNA for the CDR3 is TGTGCCAGCAGCTTAACTGAGGACTTCTCCTACAATGAGCAGTTCTTC. The rearrangement uses TRBV7-2 and TRBJ2-1, with D perhaps TRBD2 (5 bases). Germline V gene data show CDR1 as SGHTA and CDR2 as FQGNSA. The CDR3 covers 16 residues. Trimming removed 2 bases at V and 0 bases at J, with 11 bases between.

The chain uses TRBV19 and TRBJ2-7, with D perhaps matching TRBD1 (6 bases). The V end lost 3 bases, the J end lost 5 bases, and 11 bases lay between the germline ends. The CDR3 consists of 13 residues. Germline V gene lookup returns CDR1 LNHDA and CDR2 SQIVND (reference sequence). The DNA for the CDR3 is TGTGCCAGTAGTATGCTACAGGGTGACGAGCAGTACTTC. Translation gives CASSMLQGDEQYF.

This chain joins TRBV28 and TRBJ1-2; 8 bases are shared with TRBD1. The germline CDR1 and CDR2 sequences are MDHEN and SYDVKM. The CDR3 is 15 amino acids. V lost 6 bases, J lost 5 bases, and 11 bases stayed unmatched. The CDR3 DNA follows: TGTGCCAGCAGAGTACAGAGGACAGGGCGTTATGGCTACACCTTC. This gives the protein CASRVQRTGRYGYTF.

V is TRBV7-3 and J is TRBJ2-3, with 12 bases identical to TRBD2. From germline, CDR1 is SGHTA and CDR2 FQGTGA. The CDR3 is made up of 17 amino acids. Trimming cost V 5 bases and J 0 bases; bases outside gene matches: 6. The CDR3 here is CASSRTGTSGSTDTQYF. For the CDR3, the DNA is TGTGCCAGCAGCCGGACCGGGACTAGCGGGAGCACAGATACGCAGTATTTT. The full variable domain, with the rest looked up from reference TRBV7-3 and TRBJ2-3, is GAGVSQTPSNKVTEKGKYVELRCDPISGHTALYWYRQSLGQGPEFLIYFQGTGAADDSGLPNDRFFAVRPEGSVSTLKIQRTERGDSAVYLCASSRTGTSGSTDTQYFGPGTRLTVL.

The chain couples TRBV7-9 to TRBJ1-2, with D maybe TRBD1 (6 bases). Trimming took off 3 bases at V and 6 bases at J, with 11 bases between the two ends. Germline values: CDR1 SEHNR, CDR2 FQNEAQ (reference sequence). The CDR3 is made up of 13 amino acids. Here the CDR3 DNA reads TGTGCCAGCAGCTTGGGGGCGCGGAATGGCTACACCTTC. Translated, it gives CASSLGARNGYTF.

The chain joins TRBV9 to TRBJ2-3, with 14 bases matching TRBD2. The CDR3 length is 20 residues. Germline V gene data show CDR1 as SGDLS and CDR2 as YYNGEE. Trimming at V came to 3 bases and at J to 5 bases, leaving 17 bases not matched to a gene. DNA for the CDR3: TGTGCCAGCAGCGGTGGTGGGCACCAGACTAGCGGGAGGGCTGGAGATACGCAGTATTTT. It yields the protein CASSGGGHQTSGRAGDTQYF.

This chain uses TRBV5-1 with TRBJ1-2; tentative D call: TRBD1 (5 bases). Germline CDR1 reads SGHRS; CDR2 reads YFSETQ. The V gene lost 2 bases and the J gene lost 6 bases, with 17 bases spanning the gap. The CDR3 has 15 amino acids. For the CDR3, the DNA is TGCGCCAGCAGCTTAGGGCAGGGTTCTTATCATGGCTACACCTTC. Protein: CASSLGQGSYHGYTF.

The chain couples TRBV30 to TRBJ1-2, with D uncertain. This CDR3 spans 10 amino acids. The germline CDR1 and CDR2 sequences are GTSNPN and SVGIG (reference sequence). The DNA of the CDR3 is TGTGGTACAGATTCAAATGGCTACACCTTC. It translates to CGTDSNGYTF.

This chain connects TRBV9 to TRBJ2-3; D unresolved. The V gene lost 4 bases and the J gene lost 2 bases, with 11 bases spanning the gap. Germline V gene lookup returns CDR1 SGDLS and CDR2 YYNGEE. There are 14 residues in the CDR3. The CDR3 DNA reads TGTGCCAGCAGCCCAGTGGCCTCCACAGATACGCAGTATTTT. This sequence encodes CASSPVASTDTQYF.

This clone was seen a few times. This chain uses TRBV29-1 with TRBJ2-1; D uncertain. With 4 bases removed from V and 2 bases from J, the gap between germline ends came to 15 bases. The CDR3 spans 15 residues. The germline V gene encodes CDR1 SQVTM and CDR2 ANQGSEA. The CDR3 loop is CSVVRLGRPYNEQFF. In DNA, the CDR3 is TGCAGCGTTGTTCGTCTGGGCCGGCCCTACAATGAGCAGTTCTTC.

The chain recombines TRBV13 with TRBJ2-3; D gene ambiguous. The V and J ends lost 5 bases and 6 bases respectively, with 9 bases between them. CDR1 is PRHDT and CDR2 is FYEKMQ in the germline V gene (reference sequence). CDR3 length: 12 amino acids. The CDR3 DNA follows: TGTGCCAGCAGCCCCGTTCTCGATACGCAGTATTTT. Encoded protein: CASSPVLDTQYF.

The chain recombines TRBV27 with TRBJ1-5, with 7 nucleotides matching TRBD1. Trimming at V came to 0 bases and at J to 6 bases, leaving 8 bases not matched to a gene. Germline CDR1 MNHEY, CDR2 SMNVEV (reference sequence). The CDR3 contains 16 residues. The CDR3 region is CASSLSYRGRVQPQHF. The CDR3 DNA is TGTGCCAGCAGTTTATCGTACAGGGGAAGAGTTCAGCCCCAGCATTTT.

The V call is TRBV9, the J call TRBJ2-7; TRBD2 might be the D (6 bases). V was cut by 0 bases and J by 1 base, with 11 bases left in between. This CDR3 comprises 15 residues. CDR1 is SGDLS, CDR2 YYNGEE, per germline. CDR3 DNA sequence: TGTGCCAGCAGCGTAGGGGCGGGAAGTTCCTACGAGCAGTACTTC. Protein sequence: CASSVGAGSSYEQYF.